Described below is a single T cell receptor (beta chain) sequence and its context. Assay used: immunoSEQ multiplex PCR; TCRdb lists only in-frame clones, some missing. This table has about 49,000 clones, around 74% appearing once. V was pared by 2 bases and J by 5 bases, with 12 bases between. This CDR3 is built from 13 residues. CDR1 GTSNPN and CDR2 SVGIG come from the germline V gene (reference sequence). This sample was included in a study of PD-L1 blockade in urothelial cancer. Turning to the study itself: At 3 weeks after treatment start (second dose) and again at 6 weeks, blood was analyzed.

Time point: pretreatment peripheral blood. The receptor's source is a man between 65 and 79 years old with urothelial cancer. Sequences were derived from PBMCs, sampled around atezolizumab (anti-PD-L1) treatment. V gene TRBV30 combines with J gene TRBJ2-5; no clear D. CDR3 protein: CAWSWAILETQYF. For the CDR3, the DNA is TGTGCCTGGAGTTGGGCGATATTGGAGACCCAGTACTTC.